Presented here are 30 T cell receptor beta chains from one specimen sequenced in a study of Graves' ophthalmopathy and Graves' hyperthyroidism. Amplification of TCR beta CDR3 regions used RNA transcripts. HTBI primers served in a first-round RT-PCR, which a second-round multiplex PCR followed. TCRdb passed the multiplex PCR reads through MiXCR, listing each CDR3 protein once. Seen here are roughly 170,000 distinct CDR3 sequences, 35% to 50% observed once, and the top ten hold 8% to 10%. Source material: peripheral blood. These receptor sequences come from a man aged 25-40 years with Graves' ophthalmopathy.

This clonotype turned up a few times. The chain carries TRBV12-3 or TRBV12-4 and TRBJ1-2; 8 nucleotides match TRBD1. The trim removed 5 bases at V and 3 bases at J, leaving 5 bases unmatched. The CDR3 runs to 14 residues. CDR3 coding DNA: TGTGCCAGCAGTGCAGGACAGGGCTACTATGGCTACACCTTC. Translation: CASSAGQGYYGYTF.

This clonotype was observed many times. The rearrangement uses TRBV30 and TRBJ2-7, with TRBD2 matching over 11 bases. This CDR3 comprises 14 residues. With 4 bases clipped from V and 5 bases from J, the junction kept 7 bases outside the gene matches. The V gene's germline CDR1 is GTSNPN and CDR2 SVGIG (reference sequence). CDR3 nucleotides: TGTGCCTGGAAGCTAGCGGGAGGAATCCACGAGCAGTACTTC. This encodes CAWKLAGGIHEQYF.

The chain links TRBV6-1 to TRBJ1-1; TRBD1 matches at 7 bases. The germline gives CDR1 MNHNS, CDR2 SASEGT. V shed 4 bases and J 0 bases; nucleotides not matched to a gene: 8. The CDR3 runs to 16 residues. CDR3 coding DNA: TGTGCCAGCAGTGTTTATCGGGACAGCATGAACACTGAAGCTTTCTTT. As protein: CASSVYRDSMNTEAFF.

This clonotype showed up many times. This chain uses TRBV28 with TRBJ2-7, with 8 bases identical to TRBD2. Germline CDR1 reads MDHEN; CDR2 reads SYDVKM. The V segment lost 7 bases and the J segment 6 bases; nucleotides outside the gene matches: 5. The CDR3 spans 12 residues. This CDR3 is CASTGGQGEQYF. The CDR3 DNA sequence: TGTGCCAGCACGGGGGGGCAGGGCGAGCAGTACTTC.

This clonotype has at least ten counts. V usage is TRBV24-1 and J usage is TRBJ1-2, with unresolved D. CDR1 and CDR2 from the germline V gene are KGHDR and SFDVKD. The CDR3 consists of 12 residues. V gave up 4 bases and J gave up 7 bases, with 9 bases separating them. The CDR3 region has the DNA TGTGCCACCAGTGAATCCCCGGGTGGCTACACCTTC. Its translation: CATSESPGGYTF.

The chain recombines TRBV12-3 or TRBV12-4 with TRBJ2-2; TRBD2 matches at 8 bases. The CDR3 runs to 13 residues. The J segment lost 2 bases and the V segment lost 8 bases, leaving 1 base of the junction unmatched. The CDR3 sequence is CASVAGNTGELFF. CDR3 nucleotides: TGTGCCAGCGTAGCGGGAAACACCGGGGAGCTGTTTTTT.

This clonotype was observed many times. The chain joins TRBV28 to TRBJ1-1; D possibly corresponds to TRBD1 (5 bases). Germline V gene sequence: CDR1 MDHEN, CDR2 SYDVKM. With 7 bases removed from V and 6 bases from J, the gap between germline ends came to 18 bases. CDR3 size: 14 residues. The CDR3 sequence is CASTPPGTSAEAFF. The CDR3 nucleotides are TGTGCCAGCACGCCACCTGGGACGTCGGCTGAAGCTTTCTTT.

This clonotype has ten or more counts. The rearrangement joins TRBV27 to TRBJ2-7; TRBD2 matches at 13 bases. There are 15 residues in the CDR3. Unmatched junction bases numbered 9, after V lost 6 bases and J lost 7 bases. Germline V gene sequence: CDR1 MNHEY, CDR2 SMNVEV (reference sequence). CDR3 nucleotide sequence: TGTGCCAGCAGACTTACTAGCGGGAGGGCCGCGGAGCAGTACTTC. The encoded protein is CASRLTSGRAAEQYF.

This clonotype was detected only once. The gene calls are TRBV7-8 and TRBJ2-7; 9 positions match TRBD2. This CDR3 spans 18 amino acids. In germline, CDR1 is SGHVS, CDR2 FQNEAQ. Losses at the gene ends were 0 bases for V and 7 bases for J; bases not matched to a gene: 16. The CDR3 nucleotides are TGTGCCAGCAGCTTAGCTCTTCTAGCGGGGACCAGAGGAGGGGAGCAGTACTTC. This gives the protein CASSLALLAGTRGGEQYF. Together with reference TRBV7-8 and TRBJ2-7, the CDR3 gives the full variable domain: GAGVSQSPRYKVAKRGQDVALRCDPISGHVSLFWYQQALGQGPEFLTYFQNEAQLDKSGLPSDRFFAERPEGSVSTLKIQRTQQEDSAVYLCASSLALLAGTRGGEQYFGPGTRLTVT.

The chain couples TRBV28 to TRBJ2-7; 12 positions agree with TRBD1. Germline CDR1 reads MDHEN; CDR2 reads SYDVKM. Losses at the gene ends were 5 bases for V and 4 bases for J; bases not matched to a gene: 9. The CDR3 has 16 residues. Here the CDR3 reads CASSTVRDRGPYEQYF. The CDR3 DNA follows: TGTGCCAGCAGTACTGTCCGGGACAGGGGGCCTTACGAGCAGTACTTC. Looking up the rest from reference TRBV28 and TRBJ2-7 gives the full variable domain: DVKVTQSSRYLVKRTGEKVFLECVQDMDHENMFWYRQDPGLGLRLIYFSYDVKMKEKGDIPEGYSVSREKKERFSLILESASTNQTSMYLCASSTVRDRGPYEQYFGPGTRLTVT.

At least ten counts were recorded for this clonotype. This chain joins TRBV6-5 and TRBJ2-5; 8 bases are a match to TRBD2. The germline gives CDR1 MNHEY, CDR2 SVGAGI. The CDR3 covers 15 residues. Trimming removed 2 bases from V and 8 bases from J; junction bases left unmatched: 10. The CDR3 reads CASSYPREGRGTQYF. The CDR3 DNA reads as TGTGCCAGCAGTTACCCCCGGGAGGGCCGGGGAACCCAGTACTTC.

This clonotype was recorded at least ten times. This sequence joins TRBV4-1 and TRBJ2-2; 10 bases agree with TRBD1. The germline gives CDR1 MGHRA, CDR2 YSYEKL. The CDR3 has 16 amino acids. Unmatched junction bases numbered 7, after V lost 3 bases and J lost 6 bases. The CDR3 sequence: CASSHSGQGGAGELFF. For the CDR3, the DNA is TGCGCCAGCAGCCATTCTGGACAGGGGGGGGCCGGGGAGCTGTTTTTT.

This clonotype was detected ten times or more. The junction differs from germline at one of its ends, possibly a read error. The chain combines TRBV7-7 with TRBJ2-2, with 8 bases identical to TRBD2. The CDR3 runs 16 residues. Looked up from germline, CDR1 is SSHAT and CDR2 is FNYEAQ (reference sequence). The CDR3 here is CASSADSGIYTGELFF. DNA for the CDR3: TGTGCTAGCAGCGCTGATAGCGGGATCTACACCGGGGAGCTGTTTTTT.

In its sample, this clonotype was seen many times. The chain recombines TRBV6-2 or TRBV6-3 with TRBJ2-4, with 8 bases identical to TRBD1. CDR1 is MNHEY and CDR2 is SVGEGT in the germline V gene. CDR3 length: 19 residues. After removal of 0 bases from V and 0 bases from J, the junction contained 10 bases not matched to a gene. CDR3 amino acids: CASSYSLRDRGLAKNIQYF. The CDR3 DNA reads TGTGCCAGCAGTTACTCACTACGCGACAGGGGCTTAGCCAAAAACATTCAGTACTTC.

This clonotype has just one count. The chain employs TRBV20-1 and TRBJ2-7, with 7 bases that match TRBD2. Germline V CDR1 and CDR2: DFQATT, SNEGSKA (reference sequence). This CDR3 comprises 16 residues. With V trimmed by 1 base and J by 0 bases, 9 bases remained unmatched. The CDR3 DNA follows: TGCAGTGCTAGAGGGGAAGGGCTAGCGGCCTCCTACGAGCAGTACTTC. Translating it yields CSARGEGLAASYEQYF.

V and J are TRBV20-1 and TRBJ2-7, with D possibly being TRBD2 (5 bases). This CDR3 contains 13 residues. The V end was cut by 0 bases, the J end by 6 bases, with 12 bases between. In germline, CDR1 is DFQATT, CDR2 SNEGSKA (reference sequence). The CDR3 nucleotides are TGCAGTGCTAGAGATCTTGTTAGCGCCGAGCAGTACTTC. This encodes CSARDLVSAEQYF.

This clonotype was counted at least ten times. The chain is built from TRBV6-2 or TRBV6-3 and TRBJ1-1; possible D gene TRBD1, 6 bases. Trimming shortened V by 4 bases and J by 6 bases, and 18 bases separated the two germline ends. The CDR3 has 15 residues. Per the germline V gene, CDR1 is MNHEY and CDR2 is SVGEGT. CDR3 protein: CASSFTKQGLPEAFF. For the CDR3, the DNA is TGTGCCAGCAGTTTCACCAAACAGGGCCTCCCTGAAGCTTTCTTT.

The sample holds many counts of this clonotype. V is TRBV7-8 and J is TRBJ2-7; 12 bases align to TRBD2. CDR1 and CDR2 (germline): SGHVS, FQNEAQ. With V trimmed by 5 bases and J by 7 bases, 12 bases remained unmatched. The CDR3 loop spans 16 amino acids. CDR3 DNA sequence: TGTGCCAGCAGCAGGGGGCTAGCGGGAGGGCCGGTTGAGCAGTACTTC. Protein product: CASSRGLAGGPVEQYF.

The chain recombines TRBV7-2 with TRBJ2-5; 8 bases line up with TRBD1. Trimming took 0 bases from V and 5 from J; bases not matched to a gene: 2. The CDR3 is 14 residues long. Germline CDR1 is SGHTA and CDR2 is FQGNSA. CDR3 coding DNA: TGTGCCAGCAGCTTAGCGGACAGGGTTGAGACCCAGTACTTC. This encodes CASSLADRVETQYF. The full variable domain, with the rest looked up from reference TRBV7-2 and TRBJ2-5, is GAGVSQSPSNKVTEKGKDVELRCDPISGHTALYWYRQSLGQGLEFLIYFQGNSAPDKSGLPSDRFSAERTGGSVSTLTIQRTQQEDSAVYLCASSLADRVETQYFGPGTRLLVL.

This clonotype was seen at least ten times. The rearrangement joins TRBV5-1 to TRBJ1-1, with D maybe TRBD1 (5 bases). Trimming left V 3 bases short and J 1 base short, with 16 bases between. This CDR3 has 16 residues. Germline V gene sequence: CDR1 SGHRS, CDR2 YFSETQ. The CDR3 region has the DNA TGCGCCAGCAGCTGGAGGGGAAAACAGCCGAACACTGAAGCTTTCTTT. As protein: CASSWRGKQPNTEAFF.

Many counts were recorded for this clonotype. CDR3 loop: CASSLAGGQPQHF. As DNA, the CDR3 is TGTGCCAGCAGCTTAGCAGGGGGCCAGCCCCAGCATTTT. The chain uses TRBV7-8 and TRBJ1-5; 7 bases are a match to TRBD1. The CDR3 has 13 residues. J gave up 7 bases and V 0 bases, and 0 bases lay outside the gene matches. Germline values: CDR1 SGHVS, CDR2 FQNEAQ.

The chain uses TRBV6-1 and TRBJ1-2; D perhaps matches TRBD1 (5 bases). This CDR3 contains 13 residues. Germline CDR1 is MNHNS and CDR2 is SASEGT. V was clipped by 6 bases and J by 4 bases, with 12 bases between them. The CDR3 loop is CASRGGYFYGYTF. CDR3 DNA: TGTGCCAGCAGGGGGGGTTATTTCTATGGCTACACCTTC.

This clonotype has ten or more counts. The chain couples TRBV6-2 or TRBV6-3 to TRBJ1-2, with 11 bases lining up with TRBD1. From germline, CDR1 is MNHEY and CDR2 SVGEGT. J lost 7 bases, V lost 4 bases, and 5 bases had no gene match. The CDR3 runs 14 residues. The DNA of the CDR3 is TGTGCCAGCAGTTTCTGGACAGGGGGCCGTGGCTACACCTTC. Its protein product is CASSFWTGGRGYTF.

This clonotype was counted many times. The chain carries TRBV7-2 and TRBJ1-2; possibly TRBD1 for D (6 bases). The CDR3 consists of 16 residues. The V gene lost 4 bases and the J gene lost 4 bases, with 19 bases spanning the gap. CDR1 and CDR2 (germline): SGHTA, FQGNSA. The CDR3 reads CASSSPLGGRSYGYTF. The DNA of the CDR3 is TGTGCCAGCAGCTCACCCCTAGGGGGAAGGAGCTATGGCTACACCTTC.

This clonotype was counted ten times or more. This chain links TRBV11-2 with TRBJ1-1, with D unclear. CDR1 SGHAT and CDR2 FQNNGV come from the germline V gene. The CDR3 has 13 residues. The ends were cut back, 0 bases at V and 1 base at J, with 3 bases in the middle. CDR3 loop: CASSLEKNTEAFF. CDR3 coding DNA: TGTGCCAGCAGCTTAGAAAAGAACACTGAAGCTTTCTTT.

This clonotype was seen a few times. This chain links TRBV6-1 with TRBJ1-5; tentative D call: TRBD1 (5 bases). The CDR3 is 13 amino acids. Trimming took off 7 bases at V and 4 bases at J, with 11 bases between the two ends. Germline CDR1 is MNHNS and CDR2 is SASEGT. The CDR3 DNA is TGTGCCAGCAAGCCAGGGCGTAATCAGCCCCAGCATTTT. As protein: CASKPGRNQPQHF.

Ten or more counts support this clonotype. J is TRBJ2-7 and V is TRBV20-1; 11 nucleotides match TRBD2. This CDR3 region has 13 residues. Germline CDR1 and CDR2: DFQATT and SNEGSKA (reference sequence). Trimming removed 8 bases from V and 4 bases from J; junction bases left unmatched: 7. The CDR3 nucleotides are TGCAGTATATTAGCGGGAGGGCCGTACGAGCAGTACTTC. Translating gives CSILAGGPYEQYF.

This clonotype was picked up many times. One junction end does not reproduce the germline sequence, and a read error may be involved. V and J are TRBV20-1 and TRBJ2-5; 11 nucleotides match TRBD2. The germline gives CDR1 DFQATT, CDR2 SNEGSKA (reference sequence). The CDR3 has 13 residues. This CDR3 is CSATLRTSGQKHF. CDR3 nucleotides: TGCAGTGCTACTCTCCGGACTAGCGGGCAGAAGCACTTC.

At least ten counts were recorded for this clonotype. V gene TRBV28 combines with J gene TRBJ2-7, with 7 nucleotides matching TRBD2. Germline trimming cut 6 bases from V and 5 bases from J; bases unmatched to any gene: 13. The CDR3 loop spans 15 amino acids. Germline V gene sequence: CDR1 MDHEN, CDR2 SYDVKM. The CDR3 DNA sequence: TGTGCCAGCAGGACCGGGACCAGCGGGATTAACGAGCAGTACTTC. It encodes CASRTGTSGINEQYF.

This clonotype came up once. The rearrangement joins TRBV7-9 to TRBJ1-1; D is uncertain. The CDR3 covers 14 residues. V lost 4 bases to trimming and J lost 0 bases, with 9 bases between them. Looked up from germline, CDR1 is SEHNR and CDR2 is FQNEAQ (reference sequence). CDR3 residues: CASSSPDLNTEAFF. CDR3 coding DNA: TGTGCCAGCAGCTCCCCAGATCTGAACACTGAAGCTTTCTTT.